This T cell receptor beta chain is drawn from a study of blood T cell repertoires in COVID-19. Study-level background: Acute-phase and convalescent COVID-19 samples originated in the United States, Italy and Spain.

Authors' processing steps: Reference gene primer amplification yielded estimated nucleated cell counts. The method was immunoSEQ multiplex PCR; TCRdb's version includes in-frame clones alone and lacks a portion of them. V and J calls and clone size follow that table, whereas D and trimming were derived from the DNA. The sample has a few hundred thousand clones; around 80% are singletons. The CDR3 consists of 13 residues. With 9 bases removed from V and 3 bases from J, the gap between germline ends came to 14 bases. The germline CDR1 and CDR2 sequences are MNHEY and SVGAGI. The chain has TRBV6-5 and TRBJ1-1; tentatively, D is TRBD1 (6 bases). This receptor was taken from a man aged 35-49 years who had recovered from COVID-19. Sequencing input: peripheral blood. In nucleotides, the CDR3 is TGTGCCAGTTCGAGGGGGGGGCACACTGAAGCTTTCTTT. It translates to CASSRGGHTEAFF.